Listed below are T cell receptor beta chains from one sample, sequenced in a study of siplizumab effects on memory and regulatory T cells. Profiled with immunoSEQ multiplex PCR; TCRdb holds only in-frame clones, not every one. In the table there are around 65,000 clones, 70% to 85% of which are singletons. The sequenced material came from memory CD4+ T cells sorted from blood. Receptor source: a human donor in good health. CDR3s include the opening cysteine and the closing phenylalanine or tryptophan. The D gene is left open where the match is weak. For some rows the clone size is stated as once, few or many, or as a class when expanded; others skip it.

-	TRBV19	TRBJ2-7	-	CASSRDGRYEQYF	TGTGCCAGTAGTAGAGATGGCCGCTACGAGCAGTACTTC
-	TRBV6-5	TRBJ1-1	-	CASSYGGSTEAFF	TGTGCCAGCAGTTACGGGGGAAGCACTGAAGCTTTCTTT
-	TRBV4-1	TRBJ1-5	many	CASSQGGMVGGGNQPQHF	TGCGCCAGCAGCCAAGGTGGGATGGTTGGGGGGGGCAATCAGCCCCAGCATTTT
-	TRBV7-2	TRBJ1-2	-	CASSMEWGSGHGYTF	TGTGCCAGCAGCATGGAGTGGGGGTCAGGGCATGGCTACACCTTC
-	TRBV4-3	TRBJ1-2	once	CASSQGGGKTYGYTF	TGCGCCAGCAGCCAAGGCGGAGGGAAGACTTATGGCTACACCTTC
-	TRBV7-9	TRBJ2-1	-	CASSLVGESYNEQFF	TGTGCCAGCAGCTTAGTTGGCGAGAGCTACAATGAGCAGTTCTTC
-	TRBV18	TRBJ2-3	-	CASSPTRGTDTQYF	TGTGCCAGCTCACCTACCCGAGGCACAGATACGCAGTATTTT
-	TRBV27	TRBJ1-5	-	CASRFLGGGNQPQHF	TGTGCCAGCAGGTTCTTGGGGGGTGGAAATCAGCCCCAGCATTTT
TRBD2	TRBV15	TRBJ2-5	-	CATSNFLSGTSGQETQYF	TGTGCCACCAGCAACTTCCTCTCCGGGACTAGCGGCCAAGAGACCCAGTACTTC
TRBD1	TRBV4-2	TRBJ1-6	-	CASSQTGSNSPLHF	TGTGCCAGCAGCCAGACAGGGAGTAATTCACCCCTCCACTTT
-	TRBV14	TRBJ2-2	-	CASGATGELFF	TGTGCCAGCGGGGCGACCGGGGAGCTGTTTTTT
-	TRBV6-1	TRBJ2-7	few	CASRPTGYEQYF	TGTGCCAGCAGACCCACAGGGTACGAGCAGTACTTC
TRBD2	TRBV5-6	TRBJ2-7	-	CASSFGTSGLYEQYF	TGTGCCAGCAGCTTTGGGACTAGCGGACTATACGAGCAGTACTTC
-	TRBV2	TRBJ2-2	few	CASSLDSGELFF	TGTGCCAGCAGTTTGGACAGCGGGGAGCTGTTTTTT
-	TRBV5-4	TRBJ2-7	-	CASSLWVTSSEQYF	TGTGCCAGCAGCTTGTGGGTGACTAGTTCCGAGCAGTACTTC
-	TRBV15	TRBJ1-1	-	CATSRAPSEAFF	TGTGCCACCAGCAGAGCACCCTCTGAAGCTTTCTTT
-	TRBV7-2	TRBJ2-3	-	CASSSLIDTQYF	TGTGCCAGCAGCTCCCTAATTGATACGCAGTATTTT
TRBD1	TRBV7-3	TRBJ2-7	-	CASSPTRDRGEQYF	TGTGCCAGCAGCCCCACCCGGGACAGAGGCGAGCAGTACTTC
TRBD1	TRBV4-3	TRBJ1-1	-	CASSQSVGTANTEAFF	TGCGCCAGCAGCCAATCAGTCGGGACAGCTAACACTGAAGCTTTCTTT
-	TRBV9	TRBJ2-3	once	CASSVDGGRVTDTQYF	TGTGCCAGCAGCGTAGATGGGGGGCGGGTCACAGATACGCAGTATTTT
TRBD1	TRBV5-4	TRBJ1-3	-	CASSPRQGAGGNTIYF	TGTGCCAGCAGCCCCAGACAGGGGGCGGGTGGAAACACCATATATTTT
-	TRBV4-1	TRBJ1-6	-	CASSQEITFQGSSYNSPLHF	TGCGCCAGCAGCCAAGAAATCACCTTTCAAGGGAGCTCCTATAATTCACCCCTCCACTTT
-	TRBV5-4	TRBJ1-1	-	CASSWGPGRVTEAFF	TGTGCCAGCAGCTGGGGGCCCGGCCGGGTCACTGAAGCTTTCTTT